A selection of T cell receptor beta chains follows, all from one sample in a study of PD-1 blockade in classical Hodgkin lymphoma. TCRdb keeps only in-frame clones here, not all; method: immunoSEQ multiplex PCR. The sample shows just under 65,000 clones, about 90% of them seen only once. The specimen comprised peripheral blood mononuclear cells (PBMCs), sampled before the fourth cycle of nivolumab. These receptors originate from a human donor with classical Hodgkin lymphoma. CDR3s include the opening cysteine and the closing phenylalanine or tryptophan. A D gene is named only where the DNA matches it firmly. Expanded clones get a size class; other rows say once, few or many, or leave the size out.

DNA	CDR3	D	V	J	size
TGTGCCAGCAGTTACTACCGGGACGGGGCTTTTTACGAGCAGTACTTC	CASSYYRDGAFYEQYF	-	TRBV6-5	TRBJ2-7	-
TGTGCCAGCAGCCAATTCCCGCTGGACTATTCAAGCACAGATACGCAGTATTTT	CASSQFPLDYSSTDTQYF	-	TRBV14	TRBJ2-3	few
TGTGCCAGCAGCTTCACAGATACGCAGTATTTT	CASSFTDTQYF	-	TRBV5-4	TRBJ2-3	-
TGTGCCAGCTCACCACGCGGGGGGACAGATACGCAGTATTTT	CASSPRGGTDTQYF	TRBD2	TRBV18	TRBJ2-3	-
TGTGCCAGCAGCTTGGCAGGGGGCGCCTGGCAGCCCCAGCATTTT	CASSLAGGAWQPQHF	TRBD1	TRBV5-5	TRBJ1-5	-
TGTGCCACCCGGACTGAGCGGGCTTTCTTT	CATRTERAFF	-	TRBV6-6	TRBJ1-1	-
TGTGCCAGCAGTGACCCGGGACAGGGGGCAGGAGACTCACCCCTCCACTTT	CASSDPGQGAGDSPLHF	TRBD1	TRBV6-1	TRBJ1-6	once
TGCGCCAGCAGCCAAGAGAACAGGGAGGATCAGCCCCAGCATTTT	CASSQENREDQPQHF	-	TRBV4-1	TRBJ1-5	-
TGTGCCAGCAGCTTAGACGTGAACACTGAAGCTTTCTTT	CASSLDVNTEAFF	-	TRBV7-9	TRBJ1-1	few
TGTGCCAGCATTCCCCTCGGGGCTCCGGGGGGGACCCAGTACTTC	CASIPLGAPGGTQYF	TRBD2	TRBV2	TRBJ2-5	-
TGTGCCAGTAGCCCCGCCAGGGGGCTTTACAATGAGCAGTTCTTC	CASSPARGLYNEQFF	TRBD1	TRBV19	TRBJ2-1	-
TGTGCCAGCAGCTTGCCAGGACAGCCCAATCAGCCCCAGCATTTT	CASSLPGQPNQPQHF	-	TRBV5-8	TRBJ1-5	-
TGTGCCAGCAGGGGGAGAGAGACCCAGTACTTC	CASRGRETQYF	-	TRBV2	TRBJ2-5	-
TGCGCCAGTTTAACCGGGACAGGACCGAACACTGAAGCTTTCTTT	CASLTGTGPNTEAFF	TRBD1	TRBV5-1	TRBJ1-1	-
TGTGCCAGCAGTGTGGGACAGAATCAGCCCCAGCATTTT	CASSVGQNQPQHF	TRBD1	TRBV6-1	TRBJ1-5	-
TGTGCCAGCAGCTACTGGACAGGCAATAATTCACCCCTCCACTTT	CASSYWTGNNSPLHF	TRBD1	TRBV28	TRBJ1-6	once
TGTGCCAGCAGCTTATTCGCAGAAAACTATGGCTACACCTTC	CASSLFAENYGYTF	-	TRBV7-9	TRBJ1-2	-
TGCGCCAGCAGCTTGGTGGGAAATCAGCCCCAGCATTTT	CASSLVGNQPQHF	-	TRBV5-1	TRBJ1-5	-
TGTGCCAGCAAGCGCGGACAGTATAATTCACCCCTCCACTTT	CASKRGQYNSPLHF	-	TRBV6-1	TRBJ1-6	-
TGCGCCAGCAGTGACACCCGTTACCCTTATAGCAATCAGCCCCAGCATTTT	CASSDTRYPYSNQPQHF	-	TRBV10-1	TRBJ1-5	once
TGTGCCAGCAGCGGCCGGGACAGGGATCGTTTGGCTTTCTTT	CASSGRDRDRLAFF	TRBD1	TRBV9	TRBJ1-1	-
TGCGCCAGCAGCCCCTCCACAGATACGCAGTATTTT	CASSPSTDTQYF	-	TRBV5-1	TRBJ2-3	-
TGTGCCAGCAGTTACTCGATAGGGACAGGGAACACTGAAGCTTTCTTT	CASSYSIGTGNTEAFF	TRBD1	TRBV6-5	TRBJ1-1	-
TGTGCCAGCAAAAGGGACAGGGATGACTATGGCTACACCTTC	CASKRDRDDYGYTF	TRBD1	TRBV7-3	TRBJ1-2	once
TGTGCCAGCAGTCACGGACAGTCAGGAAAACTGTTTTTT	CASSHGQSGKLFF	-	TRBV6-5	TRBJ1-4	-
TGTGCTAGCAGCCCCTCAGTCTACGGGGGACAAAAGACCCAGTACTTC	CASSPSVYGGQKTQYF	-	TRBV7-7	TRBJ2-5	-
TGTGCCAGCAGTTTAACTAGCTCAAATTCAGATACGCAGTATTTT	CASSLTSSNSDTQYF	-	TRBV6-1	TRBJ2-3	-
TGTGCCAGCAGCTTGGACCGGGGGGGGTCTAGCACAGATACGCAGTATTTT	CASSLDRGGSSTDTQYF	TRBD2	TRBV7-9	TRBJ2-3	-
TGTGCCAGCAGCCCGACAGGGTTCCCCTACGAGCAGTACTTC	CASSPTGFPYEQYF	TRBD1	TRBV5-6	TRBJ2-7	-
TGTGCCAGCCTCGGAAACACCATATATTTT	CASLGNTIYF	-	TRBV19	TRBJ1-3	once
TGTGCCAGCCAGAGGGGCGTTTCACCCCTCCACTTT	CASQRGVSPLHF	-	TRBV2	TRBJ1-6	-
TGTGCCAGCAGCGTCGACCAAACAGGGCTTCTCGATAAAGGCTACACCTTC	CASSVDQTGLLDKGYTF	-	TRBV9	TRBJ1-2	-
TGTGCCAGCACCCGGGGGGGCACCGGGGAGCTGTTTTTT	CASTRGGTGELFF	TRBD2	TRBV9	TRBJ2-2	-
TGCGCCAGCAGCTTGACCGCAGGGTACTACGAGCAGTACTTC	CASSLTAGYYEQYF	-	TRBV5-1	TRBJ2-7	-
TGTGCCAGCAGCCAAGGGACTAGCGGATACGAGCAGTACTTC	CASSQGTSGYEQYF	TRBD2	TRBV11-2	TRBJ2-7	once
TGTGCCAGCAGCTTCGAGCCCGGGATCAGGGGTTCTGAAGCTTTCTTT	CASSFEPGIRGSEAFF	-	TRBV5-4	TRBJ1-1	once
TGTGCCAGCTCACCACGGGAGGGGGCGCGGGGTCGTGAGCAGTTCTTC	CASSPREGARGREQFF	-	TRBV18	TRBJ2-1	-
TGTGCCAGCGCCCTTGGAGGTGGGTCGTTCACGCAGTATTTT	CASALGGGSFTQYF	-	TRBV27	TRBJ2-3	medium-sized
TGTGCCAGCTCACTGGTCCCTTCAGGGGACACCTACGAGCAGTACTTC	CASSLVPSGDTYEQYF	-	TRBV18	TRBJ2-7	-
TGTGCCAGCAGTGACTCGACTCCGGCAGGGAGCTACTATGGCTACACCTTC	CASSDSTPAGSYYGYTF	-	TRBV6-4	TRBJ1-2	-
TGTGCCAGCAGTGAACGGGGAGGGGCCTTTTCCTACGAGCAGTACTTC	CASSERGGAFSYEQYF	TRBD2	TRBV25-1	TRBJ2-7	-
TGTGCTAGTGGTTTTGGCCACTCCGCCAACGTCCTGACTTTC	CASGFGHSANVLTF	-	TRBV12-5	TRBJ2-6	-
TGCGCCAGCAGCCAAGCCCAGGGTAATCAGCCCCAGCATTTT	CASSQAQGNQPQHF	-	TRBV4-1	TRBJ1-5	-
TGTGCCAGCAGCCCGGGGAAAATTTGGCTGAGGATAGATACGCAGTATTTT	CASSPGKIWLRIDTQYF	-	TRBV7-6	TRBJ2-3	once
TGTGCCAGCAGCTTAGAAGAAGGTTGGGTAATGCGGGGGGCGTACAATGAGCAGTTCTTC	CASSLEEGWVMRGAYNEQFF	TRBD2	TRBV11-2	TRBJ2-1	-
TGTGCCAGCAGAAGCACAGGGGCGGATACGCAGTATTTT	CASRSTGADTQYF	TRBD1	TRBV6-6	TRBJ2-3	few
TGTGCCAGCAGCTCGGCGCGGGATACGCAGTATTTT	CASSSARDTQYF	-	TRBV7-6	TRBJ2-3	-
TGTGCCAGCAGCTTGGCAGGCACCGACTATGGCTACACCTTC	CASSLAGTDYGYTF	-	TRBV5-6	TRBJ1-2	once
TGTGCCAGCAGCTTGTCCTCCTCTGGGGCCAACGTCCTGACTTTC	CASSLSSSGANVLTF	-	TRBV6-5	TRBJ2-6	few
TGTGCCAGCAGCCCCCCCTTAGCAGGGGCTGGAAACACCATATATTTT	CASSPPLAGAGNTIYF	-	TRBV7-9	TRBJ1-3	once
TGCGCCAGCAGCTCTCCGGGACAGAAACTCGGGCAGTACTTC	CASSSPGQKLGQYF	TRBD1	TRBV5-1	TRBJ2-7	-
TGTGCCTGGAGTCCAAAAGGTCGCGGAGGGACAGATACGCAGTATTTT	CAWSPKGRGGTDTQYF	-	TRBV30	TRBJ2-3	-
TGTGCCAGCAGTGAAGGGACTAGCGGGGGGTTTTACGAGCAGTACTTC	CASSEGTSGGFYEQYF	TRBD2	TRBV6-1	TRBJ2-7	-
TGTGCCAGTAGTATTAGTGGCACCTATGGCTACACCTTC	CASSISGTYGYTF	-	TRBV19	TRBJ1-2	-
TGTGCCAGCAGCTTAGATCCTACCAGGGGGCGAGGGTCACCCCTCCACTTT	CASSLDPTRGRGSPLHF	TRBD1	TRBV11-2	TRBJ1-6	-
TGTGCCAGCACCGTAAGCGGGGATGGTTACAATGAGCAGTTCTTC	CASTVSGDGYNEQFF	TRBD2	TRBV28	TRBJ2-1	-
TGTGCCTGGAGTCGCGGGACGGGCAATAACTATGGCTACACCTTC	CAWSRGTGNNYGYTF	-	TRBV30	TRBJ1-2	-
TGTGCCAGCTCCCCCGGCGGGTCCGGGGGGCATAGCGGGCAAGAGACCCAGTACTTC	CASSPGGSGGHSGQETQYF	-	TRBV18	TRBJ2-5	-
TGTGCCAGAAGTCTCCCGGGGGGCGCGGTTCACAATGAGCAGTTCTTC	CARSLPGGAVHNEQFF	-	TRBV7-5	TRBJ2-1	-